Listed below are T cell receptor beta chains from one sample, sequenced in a study of CD8+CD57+ T cells in acquired aplastic anemia. A single record per CDR3 protein comes from TCRdb applying MiXCR to the reads. The data hold around 170,000 distinct CDR3 sequences, with around half observed a single time. The sample was sorted CD4+, CD8+, or CD8+CD57+ T cells (not recorded which) from PBMCs. The receptor set was obtained from a human donor with aplastic anemia. The CDR3 runs from the conserved cysteine through the conserved F or W. A D gene is named only where the DNA matches it firmly. Clone size, where shown, is once, few, many, or a class for clones that have expanded.

CDR3: CASSLARSQETQYF; DNA: TGTGCCAGCAGCTTAGCGAGGTCCCAAGAGACCCAGTACTTC; J: TRBJ2-5; length: 14; size: .; V: TRBV7-9; D: .
CDR3: CASRSVGREDGEQFF; DNA: TGTGCCAGTAGGTCCGTTGGGCGGGAGGACGGTGAGCAGTTCTTC; J: TRBJ2-1; length: 15; size: few; V: TRBV19; D: TRBD2
CDR3: CSASPIAGDSTDTQYF; DNA: TGCAGTGCTAGCCCCATAGCGGGGGACAGCACAGATACGCAGTATTTT; J: TRBJ2-3; length: 16; size: once; V: TRBV20-1; D: TRBD2
CDR3: CASNSASGRASETQYF; DNA: TGTGCCAGCAATTCGGCTAGCGGGAGGGCGAGTGAGACCCAGTACTTC; J: TRBJ2-5; length: 16; size: many; V: TRBV9; D: TRBD2
CDR3: CASSLVDRWQADTQYF; DNA: TGTGCCAGCTCGCTCGTGGACAGGTGGCAAGCAGATACGCAGTATTTT; J: TRBJ2-3; length: 16; size: .; V: TRBV18; D: TRBD1
CDR3: CSVMITLNTGELFF; DNA: TGCAGCGTCATGATTACGCTAAACACCGGGGAGCTGTTTTTT; J: TRBJ2-2; length: 14; size: .; V: TRBV29-1; D: .
CDR3: CASSLEYSEVNEQLF; DNA: TGCGCCAGCAGCTTGGAATACAGCGAGGTCAATGAGCAGCTCTTC; J: TRBJ2-1; length: 15; size: .; V: TRBV5-1; D: .
CDR3: CAISESVSGETQYF; DNA: TGTGCCATCAGTGAGTCTGTTTCAGGGGAGACCCAGTACTTC; J: TRBJ2-5; length: 14; size: many; V: TRBV10-3; D: .
CDR3: CARADGVRYEQYF; DNA: TGTGCCAGAGCGGATGGGGTCCGCTACGAGCAGTACTTC; J: TRBJ2-7; length: 13; size: many; V: TRBV6-5; D: .
CDR3: CASTQSAGTAFF; DNA: TGTGCCAGCACCCAATCAGCCGGGACCGCTTTCTTT; J: TRBJ1-1; length: 12; size: once; V: TRBV6-1; D: .
CDR3: CASSLVVSTREQYF; DNA: TGTGCCAGCAGTTTAGTTGTTTCAACGCGCGAGCAGTACTTC; J: TRBJ2-7; length: 14; size: .; V: TRBV27; D: .
CDR3: CASSLADSPGYEQYF; DNA: TGTGCCAGCAGCTTAGCCGACAGCCCAGGGTACGAGCAGTACTTC; J: TRBJ2-7; length: 15; size: few; V: TRBV7-9; D: .
CDR3: CASSAGTSAYYEQYF; DNA: TGCGCCAGCAGCGCTGGGACTAGCGCCTACTACGAGCAGTACTTC; J: TRBJ2-7; length: 15; size: many; V: TRBV5-1; D: TRBD2
CDR3: CASSLGGAAYEQYF; DNA: TGTGCCAGCAGCTTGGGGGGGGCCGCCTACGAGCAGTACTTC; J: TRBJ2-7; length: 14; size: .; V: TRBV5-4; D: .